These T cell receptor beta chains were read from a single sample in a study of blood T cell repertoires in COVID-19. Some clones are missing from TCRdb's copy, which holds only in-frame ones; the method was immunoSEQ multiplex PCR. The sample gives over 150,000 clones, 85% to 95% of which show up once; nearly 0.55% is in the top ten. The sequenced sample was peripheral blood. These receptors all stem from a man aged 50-59 years with acute or convalescent COVID-19. Each CDR3 is given with its conserved first and last residue. D genes are given only for firm matches. Some rows mark clone size as missing; the rest say once, few, many or name a class of expanded clone.

>TRBJ1-2|once|TRBD1|TRBV28
TGTGCCAGCAGCCGAATCCATGTTTCGGGACAGGGTCGGGGCTACACCTTC
CASSRIHVSGQGRGYTF
>TRBJ1-2|NA|NA|TRBV27
TGTGCCACCCTGGGCGGGTATGGCTACACCTTC
CATLGGYGYTF
>TRBJ2-2|NA|TRBD2|TRBV7-3
TGTGCCAGCAGGACAATAGCGGGAGGGAACACCGGGGAGCTGTTTTTT
CASRTIAGGNTGELFF
>TRBJ1-3|NA|TRBD1|TRBV2
TGTGCCAGCAGTGCCCAGACAGGGGCCCTCTCTGGAAACACCATATATTTT
CASSAQTGALSGNTIYF
>TRBJ1-5|NA|NA|TRBV19
TGTGCCAGTAGTATAGCTTCCGCCAGGATCAATCAGCCCCAGCATTTT
CASSIASARINQPQHF
>TRBJ2-2|NA|TRBD1|TRBV9
TGTGCCAGCAGCACCCCGAGGGACAGGGGAACCACCGGGGAGCTGTTTTTT
CASSTPRDRGTTGELFF
>TRBJ1-3|NA|TRBD1|TRBV7-3
TGTGCCAGCAGCCTCACTCCCGGGACAGGGGCTGATGGAAACACCATATATTTT
CASSLTPGTGADGNTIYF
>TRBJ2-2|NA|TRBD2|TRBV7-2
TGTGCCAGCAGCTTTTTGGCGGGAGTAAGGGGGGAGCTGTTTTTT
CASSFLAGVRGELFF
>TRBJ1-4|NA|NA|TRBV28
TGTGCCAGCCGGGCGAGCGGGGAGGAAAAACTGTTTTTT
CASRASGEEKLFF
>TRBJ2-3|NA|NA|TRBV9
TGTGCCAGCAGCGTAAGACTCACGTCCCCCACAGATACGCAGTATTTT
CASSVRLTSPTDTQYF
>TRBJ1-1|NA|NA|TRBV2
TGTGCCAGCAGTCGCCTCCTGGGGCAGGGAGGGACTGAAGCTTTCTTT
CASSRLLGQGGTEAFF
>TRBJ1-1|once|NA|TRBV6-1
TGTGCCAGCAGTGAGAACAGGATCATGAACACTGAAGCTTTCTTT
CASSENRIMNTEAFF
>TRBJ1-1|once|TRBD1|TRBV13
TGTGCCAGCAGCTTACTGTCAGGGGGCATGGACACTGAAGCTTTCTTT
CASSLLSGGMDTEAFF
>TRBJ1-1|NA|TRBD1|TRBV9
TGTGCCAGCAGCCGACAGGGTTTGAACACTGAAGCTTTCTTT
CASSRQGLNTEAFF
>TRBJ2-2|NA|TRBD2|TRBV2
TGTGCCAGCAGTGGACTAGCGGGCACCGGGGAGCTGTTTTTT
CASSGLAGTGELFF
>TRBJ2-7|NA|TRBD2|TRBV27
TGTGCCAGCAGTCCACCGGGACTAGCGGGATTCAACGAGCAGTACTTC
CASSPPGLAGFNEQYF
>TRBJ2-3|NA|NA|TRBV6-6
TGTGCCAGCAGTTCCAGGGTTGGAGATACGCAGTATTTT
CASSSRVGDTQYF
>TRBJ1-4|NA|NA|TRBV5-4
TGTGCCAGCAGCTTGGGACAGGCAACTAATGAAAAACTGTTTTTT
CASSLGQATNEKLFF
>TRBJ2-7|NA|NA|TRBV19
TGTGCCAGTAGTATCCGACACGACTACGAGCAGTACTTC
CASSIRHDYEQYF
>TRBJ2-1|NA|TRBD2|TRBV2
TGTGCCAGCAGTGATCAAGGACTAGCTAGTAATGAGCAGTTCTTC
CASSDQGLASNEQFF
>TRBJ1-3|NA|TRBD1|TRBV4-2
TGTGCCAGCAGCCAAGATTTGTTAGGGGGACAGGGTCGACTCTCTGGAAACACCATATATTTT
CASSQDLLGGQGRLSGNTIYF
>TRBJ2-2|NA|NA|TRBV2
TGTGCCAGCAGTCCGGGGGGCGGGGTAGGGAACACCGGGGAGCTGTTTTTT
CASSPGGGVGNTGELFF
>TRBJ1-4|NA|TRBD1|TRBV27
TGTGCCAGCAGTCCTCTTACAGGGGGCAAAGAAAAACTGTTTTTT
CASSPLTGGKEKLFF
>TRBJ1-3|NA|NA|TRBV7-8
TGTGCCAGCAGCTTAAGCGGATCCGTAATCCGGGGCACCATATATTTT
CASSLSGSVIRGTIYF
>TRBJ1-5|NA|NA|TRBV6-5
TGTGCCAGCAGGCCCGGGGGGCGCGTACAGCCCCAGCATTTT
CASRPGGRVQPQHF
>TRBJ1-2|NA|TRBD1|TRBV7-9
TGTGCCAGCAGCCAAATACAGGGGTTTTACACCTTC
CASSQIQGFYTF
>TRBJ2-2|NA|NA|TRBV7-3
TGTGCCAGCAGCCTCCCAGACACCGGGGAGCTGTTTTTT
CASSLPDTGELFF
>TRBJ1-1|NA|TRBD1|TRBV28
TGTGCCAGCAGCCTCGAAGACAGGGTGGCGGCTTTCTTT
CASSLEDRVAAFF
>TRBJ1-3|NA|TRBD1|TRBV28
TGTGCCAGCAGTTATGGGACAGGGGGAAACACCATATATTTT
CASSYGTGGNTIYF
>TRBJ2-5|NA|TRBD2|TRBV7-2
TGTGCCAGCAGCTTAATCGGGGGGGGCTTACAAGAGACCCAGTACTTC
CASSLIGGGLQETQYF